This passage covers 30 T cell receptor beta chains from one sample sequenced in a study of blood T cell repertoires in COVID-19. The assay was immunoSEQ multiplex PCR, and TCRdb's table has in-frame clones only and misses some. This table holds approximately 220,000 clones, 83% found once. Sequencing was performed on peripheral blood. The receptor source for this set is a woman between 40 and 55 years old with active or convalescent COVID-19.

This clone was recorded a few times. The gene calls are TRBV7-9 and TRBJ2-1; D remains unclear. Germline CDR1 reads SEHNR; CDR2 reads FQNEAQ (reference sequence). V dropped 3 bases and J dropped 8 bases, with 11 bases sitting between them. This CDR3 has 13 residues. CDR3 nucleotides: TGTGCCAGCAGCTTTTCCGGTGGAGATGAGCAGTTCTTC. Protein: CASSFSGGDEQFF.

This chain connects TRBV19 to TRBJ1-2; unclear D gene. Looked up from germline, CDR1 is LNHDA and CDR2 is SQIVND (reference sequence). The CDR3 is 14 residues long. The germline V and J ends were trimmed by 3 bases and 7 bases, with 15 bases remaining between them. CDR3 region: CASSIAERVGGYTF. CDR3 bases: TGTGCCAGTAGTATCGCGGAGAGGGTTGGTGGCTACACCTTC.

V usage is TRBV27 and J usage is TRBJ2-4; D perhaps matches TRBD1 (8 bases). The CDR3 has 15 residues. V shed 6 bases and J shed 7 bases, with 19 bases lying between them. The germline V gene has CDR1 MNHEY and CDR2 SMNVEV (reference sequence). The CDR3 coding sequence is TGTGCCAGCAGGGAGGGGGGGACAGGCATGAACATTCAGTACTTC. Residues: CASREGGTGMNIQYF.

The chain combines TRBV24-1 with TRBJ2-1, with 15 bases lining up with TRBD2. V lost 1 base to trimming and J lost 1 base; unmatched junction nucleotides: 1. There are 18 residues in the CDR3. CDR1 and CDR2 from the germline V gene are KGHDR and SFDVKD. The CDR3 region is CATSDFGLAGGSYNEQFF. In nucleotides, the CDR3 is TGTGCCACCAGTGATTTTGGACTAGCGGGAGGGTCCTACAATGAGCAGTTCTTC.

V is TRBV30 and J is TRBJ2-1; 7 bases align to TRBD1. V gave up 1 base and J gave up 4 bases; unmatched junction bases: 4. Per germline, CDR1 GTSNPN and CDR2 SVGIG (reference sequence). The length of the CDR3 is 14 residues. CDR3 in amino acids: CAWSAGQHYNEQFF. CDR3 in DNA: TGTGCCTGGAGTGCGGGACAGCATTACAATGAGCAGTTCTTC.

The chain has TRBV14 and TRBJ2-1; D possibly corresponds to TRBD1 (6 bases). Per germline, CDR1 SGHDN and CDR2 FVKESK. Trimming took off 5 bases at V and 3 bases at J, with 8 bases between the two ends. This CDR3 region has 13 residues. The CDR3 DNA is TGTGCCAGCAGCAAGGGGGTCTACAATGAGCAGTTCTTC. Protein sequence: CASSKGVYNEQFF.

The chain employs TRBV6-6 and TRBJ2-3; perhaps TRBD2 as D (6 bases). CDR1 and CDR2 from the germline V gene are MNHNY and SVGAGI (reference sequence). The CDR3 consists of 13 residues. V lost 8 bases to trimming and J lost 1 base, with 10 bases between them. The CDR3 nucleotides read TGTGCCAGCCAACGCGGGGGCACAGATACGCAGTATTTT. This encodes CASQRGGTDTQYF.

The genes are TRBV11-3 and TRBJ2-3; no clear D gene. Looked up from germline, CDR1 is SGHNT and CDR2 is YENEEA. The CDR3 has 14 amino acids. Trimming took off 1 base at V and 2 bases at J, with 7 bases between the two ends. The CDR3 DNA reads as TGTGCCAGCAGCTTAGGACATGCCACAGATACGCAGTATTTT. It encodes CASSLGHATDTQYF.

The V gene is TRBV29-1, the J gene TRBJ2-7; D possibly corresponds to TRBD2 (6 bases). Deletions cut 6 bases from V and 3 bases from J, with 21 bases between. This CDR3 is 15 amino acids long. CDR1 SQVTM and CDR2 ANQGSEA come from the germline V gene. For the CDR3, the DNA is TGCAGCGTGGAGAACGGACTAACATCGAGCTACGAGCAGTACTTC. Amino acids: CSVENGLTSSYEQYF.

V gene TRBV3-1 (or the pseudogene TRBV3-2) combines with J gene TRBJ2-7; 7 bases are shared with TRBD2. The CDR3 covers 12 residues. The V gene's germline CDR1 is LGHDT and CDR2 YNNKEL (reference sequence). V trimming: 1 base; J trimming: 7 bases; junction bases outside the gene matches: 1. In nucleotides, the CDR3 is TGTGCCAGCAGCCAAGCCGGGGGGGAGCAGTACTTC. Residues: CASSQAGGEQYF.

CDR3 DNA: TGTGCCAGTGCGGGGGGCGGTGGGGCCAACGTCCTGACTTTC. Residues: CASAGGGGANVLTF. The chain is built from TRBV19 and TRBJ2-6; 8 bases align to TRBD2. This CDR3 is 14 amino acids long. Germline V lookup: CDR1 LNHDA, CDR2 SQIVND (reference sequence). The junction had 3 bases not matched to a gene; V was cut back by 8 bases and J by 3 bases.

This chain uses TRBV7-6 with TRBJ2-3; D not certain. CDR3 length: 15 residues. Germline loops: CDR1 SGHVS, CDR2 FNYEAQ. With 5 bases removed from V and 1 base from J, the gap between germline ends came to 13 bases. CDR3 residues: CASSPQVIRTDTQYF. The CDR3 region has the DNA TGTGCCAGCAGCCCCCAGGTGATTCGCACAGATACGCAGTATTTT.

The chain links TRBV29-1 to TRBJ2-1; 10 nucleotides align to TRBD1. Germline lookup yields CDR1 SQVTM and CDR2 ANQGSEA. CDR3 length: 13 residues. V gave up 3 bases and J gave up 9 bases; unmatched junction bases: 5. The CDR3 loop reads CSVDQGQGTEQFF. The CDR3 coding sequence is TGCAGCGTTGACCAGGGACAGGGGACTGAGCAGTTCTTC.

In this sample, this clone turned up a few times. This sequence joins TRBV4-3 and TRBJ1-2; D remains ambiguous. The CDR3 runs to 15 residues. Deletions cut 0 bases from V and 3 bases from J, with 11 bases between. The V gene's germline CDR1 is LGHNA and CDR2 YSLEER. The CDR3 DNA sequence: TGCGCCAGCAGCCAAGATCTCAGCGCCCACTATGGCTACACCTTC. This gives the protein CASSQDLSAHYGYTF.

J is TRBJ2-1 and V is TRBV2; possibly TRBD2 for D (5 bases). The CDR3 spans 16 residues. Germline loops: CDR1 SNHLY, CDR2 FYNNEI. Trimming took off 6 bases at V and 1 base at J, with 16 bases between the two ends. Written as DNA, the CDR3 is TGTGCCAGCAGGGAGAGGGCGGGCCCTTCCTACAATGAGCAGTTCTTC. This gives the protein CASRERAGPSYNEQFF.

In this sample, this clone turned up once. The V gene is TRBV5-6, the J gene TRBJ1-2; D may be TRBD1 (5 bases). The CDR3 is made up of 13 amino acids. V dropped 0 bases and J dropped 8 bases, with 11 bases sitting between them. Per germline, CDR1 SGHDT and CDR2 YYEEEE. The CDR3: CASSLAAGRGYTF. The DNA for the CDR3 is TGTGCCAGCAGCTTGGCGGCAGGGAGGGGCTACACCTTC.

CDR3 coding DNA: TGTGCCAGCAGAAGCCGGGATACTCAACCCATTCAGTACTTC. It is translated as CASRSRDTQPIQYF. The J gene is TRBJ2-4, the V gene TRBV5-6, with D perhaps TRBD2 (5 bases). V dropped 5 bases and J dropped 9 bases, with 18 bases sitting between them. Germline CDR1 is SGHDT and CDR2 is YYEEEE. This CDR3 spans 14 amino acids.

The rearrangement joins TRBV5-8 to TRBJ2-7; D is unclear. The CDR3 runs 12 residues. The V gene lost 1 base and the J gene lost 5 bases, with 7 bases spanning the gap. Germline V lookup: CDR1 SGHTS, CDR2 YDEGEE. The CDR3 here is CASSLRVDEQYF. The CDR3 DNA reads TGTGCCAGCAGCTTGCGCGTCGACGAGCAGTACTTC.

Notes on this clone: The same CDR3 also results from other DNA sequences found in this sample. The genes are TRBV5-4 and TRBJ1-1; D is unclear. The CDR3 length is 14 residues. Trimming pared 0 bases from V and 0 bases from J, leaving 6 bases between. Per germline, CDR1 SGHNT and CDR2 YYREEE (reference sequence). The CDR3 coding sequence is TGTGCCAGCAGCTTGGCTGACATGAACACTGAAGCTTTCTTT. Translation gives CASSLADMNTEAFF.

V is TRBV5-5 and J is TRBJ2-7, with TRBD1 identical over 8 bases. The germline CDR1 and CDR2 sequences are SGHKS and YYEKEE (reference sequence). The V gene end was trimmed by 4 bases and the J gene end by 3 bases; junction bases not matched to a gene: 6. The CDR3 runs to 14 residues. The CDR3 loop reads CASSPPGTGYEQYF. The CDR3 region has the DNA TGTGCCAGCAGCCCGCCCGGGACAGGCTACGAGCAGTACTTC.

This chain connects TRBV7-2 to TRBJ1-5; D not resolved. The CDR3 is 12 residues long. Trimming cost V 5 bases and J 7 bases, with 9 bases left between them. Germline V gene sequence: CDR1 SGHTA, CDR2 FQGNSA. This CDR3 reads CASSLPLQPQHF. Written as DNA, the CDR3 is TGTGCCAGCAGCCTTCCTTTGCAGCCCCAGCATTTT.

This chain uses TRBV6-4 with TRBJ2-7; TRBD2 is a possible D gene (5 bases). V shed 8 bases and J shed 9 bases, with 11 bases lying between them. Germline CDR1 and CDR2: MRHNA and SNTAGT. This CDR3 has 10 residues. The CDR3 DNA sequence: TGTGCCAGCCAACGGGAAGGGCAGTACTTC. This translates into CASQREGQYF.

In nucleotides, the CDR3 is TGTGCCAGCAGCTTAGGCCCACCGGAGGGTCTGTACTTC. Residues: CASSLGPPEGLYF. This chain connects TRBV13 to TRBJ2-4; tentatively, D is TRBD2 (6 bases). The CDR3 extends over 13 amino acids. Germline CDR1 reads PRHDT; CDR2 reads FYEKMQ (reference sequence). Deletions cut 0 bases from V and 15 bases from J, with 15 bases between.

The genes are TRBV2 and TRBJ2-5; D unclear. The CDR3 is 12 residues long. V lost 4 bases to trimming and J lost 1 base, with 4 bases between them. CDR1 is SNHLY, CDR2 FYNNEI, per germline. CDR3 nucleotide sequence: TGTGCCAGCAGTGGTCTCCAAGAGACCCAGTACTTC. Translating it yields CASSGLQETQYF.

The sample holds one count of this clone. The CDR3 reads CASSQAYGDPLREKLFF. For the CDR3, the DNA is TGTGCCAGCAGCCAAGCCTATGGTGATCCTTTGAGGGAAAAACTGTTTTTT. The genes are TRBV3-1 (or the pseudogene TRBV3-2) and TRBJ1-4; no clear D. V was clipped by 1 base and J by 8 bases, with 20 bases between them. CDR3 size: 17 residues. Germline loops: CDR1 LGHDT, CDR2 YNNKEL (reference sequence).

The table lists this clone with a few counts. CDR3 bases: TGTGCCAGCTCACCACTTGCCCCCAGGCTATTCTCTGGAGGCACCATATATTTT. Protein product: CASSPLAPRLFSGGTIYF. The chain recombines TRBV18 with TRBJ1-3; D unclear. CDR3 length equals 18 residues. Trimming pared 1 base from V and 9 bases from J, leaving 25 bases between. CDR1 and CDR2 from the germline V gene are KGHSH and LQKENI.

This clone occurred once. V usage is TRBV28 and J usage is TRBJ1-5; 8 bases are a match to TRBD1. The CDR3 consists of 12 residues. Germline CDR1 is MDHEN and CDR2 is SYDVKM. The CDR3 is CAARTGNQPQHF. CDR3 bases: TGTGCGGCCCGGACAGGGAATCAGCCCCAGCATTTT.

This chain links TRBV24-1 with TRBJ2-3; TRBD1 matches 7 bases. With V trimmed by 4 bases and J by 1 base, 1 base remained unmatched. The CDR3 has 14 residues. The germline V gene has CDR1 KGHDR and CDR2 SFDVKD. This CDR3 is CATSEGTGTDTQYF. Written as DNA, the CDR3 is TGTGCCACCAGTGAAGGGACAGGCACAGATACGCAGTATTTT.

This clone was detected a few times. This rearrangement joins TRBV6-5 to TRBJ1-1; D ambiguous. CDR1 is MNHEY, CDR2 SVGAGI, per germline. CDR3 length: 12 residues. Here the CDR3 DNA reads TGTGCGTCAATCGGGATTGTCACTGAAGCTTTCTTT. Translating it yields CASIGIVTEAFF.

This chain uses TRBV6-5 with TRBJ2-3; D uncertain. V was clipped by 5 bases and J by 0 bases, with 3 bases between them. This CDR3 is built from 12 residues. The germline gives CDR1 MNHEY, CDR2 SVGAGI. CDR3 nucleotides: TGTGCCAGCAGTCAGAGCACAGATACGCAGTATTTT. Its protein product is CASSQSTDTQYF.